This T cell receptor (beta chain) stems from a study of OX40 agonist ivuxolimab in advanced cancers. Profiled with immunoSEQ multiplex PCR; TCRdb holds only in-frame clones, not every one. Among some 90,000 clones listed, around 90% were seen once. CDR1 and CDR2 (germline): ENHRY, SYGVKD. The length of the CDR3 is 14 residues. Trimming removed 3 bases at V and 2 bases at J, with 10 bases between. The chain employs TRBV10-3 and TRBJ1-2, with D hard to call. The receptor comes from an adult with an advanced solid tumor such as melanoma, head and neck, liver or kidney cancer. The sequences come from CD4+ or CD8+ T cells sorted from blood, collected in a trial of the OX40 agonist ivuxolimab. CDR3 nucleotides: TGTGCCATCAGTGAATTTGGCAGGAACTATGGCTACACCTTC. This gives the protein CAISEFGRNYGYTF.